Listed below are T cell receptor beta chains from one sample, sequenced in a study of PD-1 blockade in classical Hodgkin lymphoma. Here immunoSEQ multiplex PCR was the method, and the copy in TCRdb shows in-frame clones only, minus some. The sample holds about 40,000 clones, 75% to 90% seen once. Here the sequenced sample was peripheral blood mononuclear cells (PBMCs), taken at baseline. The receptor source for this set is a human donor with classical Hodgkin lymphoma. Each CDR3 is given with its conserved first and last residue. The D gene is left open where the match is weak. Not all rows give a size; the values are once, few, many and, for expanded clones, a class.

>TRBD2|TRBV4-1|TRBJ2-1|NA
CASSQDLAGTSGYNEQFF
TGCGCCAGCAGCCAAGATCTAGCCGGGACTAGCGGATACAATGAGCAGTTCTTC
>NA|TRBV5-1|TRBJ2-2|NA
CASSLRATNTGELFF
TGCGCCAGCAGCCTAAGGGCCACGAACACCGGGGAGCTGTTTTTT
>TRBD1|TRBV6-5|TRBJ1-1|NA
CASSPDRGEAFF
TGTGCCAGCAGCCCCGACAGGGGTGAAGCTTTCTTT
>TRBD1|TRBV19|TRBJ1-5|NA
CASSMVGQAYQPQHF
TGTGCCAGTAGTATGGTCGGACAGGCCTATCAGCCCCAGCATTTT
>NA|TRBV7-3|TRBJ2-5|NA
CASSLGSQETQYF
TGTGCCAGCAGCTTAGGCAGCCAAGAGACCCAGTACTTC
>NA|TRBV2|TRBJ2-5|NA
CASSDRQAQETQYF
TGTGCCAGCAGCGACCGACAGGCCCAAGAGACCCAGTACTTC
>NA|TRBV6-5|TRBJ1-5|NA
CASSPLGGANQPQHF
TGTGCCAGCAGTCCTTTAGGGGGGGCCAATCAGCCCCAGCATTTT
>NA|TRBV6-6|TRBJ2-7|NA
CASSYGPSYEQYF
TGTGCCAGCAGTTACGGTCCGTCCTACGAGCAGTACTTC
>NA|TRBV6-5|TRBJ2-3|NA
CATSGDSTDTQYF
TGTGCAACGTCGGGGGATAGCACAGATACGCAGTATTTT
>NA|TRBV6-5|TRBJ1-5|few
CASSYSIRGNQPQHF
TGTGCCAGCAGTTACTCGATTCGCGGGAATCAGCCCCAGCATTTT
>NA|TRBV9|TRBJ1-2|NA
CASSVEGRRNYGYTF
TGTGCCAGCAGCGTAGAAGGGCGTAGGAACTATGGCTACACCTTC
>TRBD2|TRBV6-1|TRBJ2-5|NA
CASSEALAGAQETQYF
TGTGCCAGCAGTGAAGCGCTAGCGGGGGCCCAAGAGACCCAGTACTTC
>NA|TRBV7-2|TRBJ1-3|NA
CASSPGISGNTIYF
TGTGCCAGCAGCCCTGGAATCTCTGGAAACACCATATATTTT
>NA|TRBV5-1|TRBJ1-2|NA
CASSLPGTYGYTF
TGCGCCAGCAGCCTGCCCGGGACATATGGCTACACCTTC
>TRBD2|TRBV28|TRBJ2-2|NA
CASIIAGANTGELFF
TGTGCCAGCATCATAGCGGGGGCGAACACCGGGGAGCTGTTTTTT
>NA|TRBV7-2|TRBJ1-6|NA
CASSLGPGDPSHF
TGTGCCAGCAGCTTAGGACCGGGAGACCCCTCTCACTTT
>NA|TRBV18|TRBJ2-5|NA
CASSPLVAGYQETQYF
TGTGCCAGCTCACCCCTAGTGGCGGGGTACCAAGAGACCCAGTACTTC
>NA|TRBV5-1|TRBJ1-6|once
CASSLFYGGSNNSPLHF
TGCGCCAGCAGCTTGTTCTATGGGGGCTCGAATAATTCACCCCTCCACTTT
>TRBD1|TRBV27|TRBJ1-6|NA
CASSMRDRVGYNSPLHF
TGTGCCAGCAGTATGCGGGACAGGGTTGGCTATAATTCACCCCTCCACTTT
>NA|TRBV4-3|TRBJ2-2|NA
CASSQEDTGELFF
TGCGCCAGCAGCCAGGAGGACACCGGGGAGCTGTTTTTT
>TRBD2|TRBV7-2|TRBJ2-1|NA
CASSPRLAGVGNEQFF
TGTGCCAGCAGCCCGCGACTAGCGGGAGTGGGTAATGAGCAGTTCTTC
>NA|TRBV6-5|TRBJ1-6|NA
CASSYRHYDSPLHF
TGTGCCAGCAGTTACCGACATTATGACTCACCCCTCCACTTT
>NA|TRBV5-1|TRBJ2-7|NA
CASSLLATYEQYF
TGCGCCAGCAGCTTGTTGGCGACCTACGAGCAGTACTTC
>NA|TRBV5-1|TRBJ1-2|NA
CASSLEGGYGYTF
TGCGCCAGCAGCTTGGAGGGCGGCTATGGCTACACCTTC
>NA|TRBV10-3|TRBJ1-2|NA
CAISAVPGQDYGYTF
TGTGCCATCAGTGCCGTCCCGGGACAAGACTATGGCTACACCTTC
>TRBD2|TRBV7-2|TRBJ2-1|NA
CASSFRLAGGYNEQFF
TGTGCCAGCAGCTTTAGACTAGCGGGAGGGTACAATGAGCAGTTCTTC
>TRBD1|TRBV7-2|TRBJ2-7|NA
CASSFEDRGGGEQYF
TGTGCCAGCAGTTTCGAAGACAGGGGAGGAGGGGAGCAGTACTTC
>TRBD2|TRBV6-6|TRBJ2-3|NA
CASVASGDLDTQYF
TGTGCCAGCGTGGCTAGCGGCGACCTGGATACGCAGTATTTT
>TRBD1|TRBV5-5|TRBJ1-1|NA
CASSRIDRDYMNTEAFF
TGTGCCAGCAGCCGAATAGACAGGGACTACATGAACACTGAAGCTTTCTTT
>NA|TRBV27|TRBJ1-1|NA
CASSRDPRGKAFF
TGTGCCAGCAGCCGAGACCCTAGGGGAAAAGCTTTCTTT
>NA|TRBV5-1|TRBJ2-5|NA
CASSLAGEYQETQYF
TGCGCCAGCAGCTTGGCGGGGGAGTACCAAGAGACCCAGTACTTC
>TRBD2|TRBV4-1|TRBJ2-1|NA
CASSFTLADSYNEQFF
TGCGCCAGCAGCTTCACCCTAGCGGATTCCTACAATGAGCAGTTCTTC
>TRBD1|TRBV25-1|TRBJ1-1|NA
CASSETGGRGPNTEAFF
TGTGCCAGCAGTGAAACAGGGGGCAGAGGGCCGAACACTGAAGCTTTCTTT
>TRBD2|TRBV4-3|TRBJ2-1|NA
CASSQGLLAGGPHIYNEQFF
TGCGCCAGCAGCCAAGGCCTCCTTGCGGGAGGGCCACATATCTACAATGAGCAGTTCTTC
>TRBD1|TRBV7-3|TRBJ1-2|few
CASSLTGGEGYTF
TGTGCCAGCAGCTTAACAGGGGGCGAAGGCTACACCTTC
>TRBD1|TRBV18|TRBJ1-1|NA
CASSPPTGGGNTEAFF
TGTGCCAGCTCACCACCGACAGGGGGTGGGAACACTGAAGCTTTCTTT
>NA|TRBV7-2|TRBJ2-3|NA
CASSLGLVGSDTQYF
TGTGCCAGCAGCTTAGGCCTAGTAGGTTCAGATACGCAGTATTTT
>TRBD1|TRBV19|TRBJ2-1|once
CASSSRGPSTGWTYNEQFF
TGTGCCAGTAGTTCCCGTGGTCCCTCGACAGGGTGGACCTACAATGAGCAGTTCTTC
>TRBD1|TRBV7-6|TRBJ1-2|once
CASSLMGFSGQGGYGYTF
TGTGCCAGCAGCTTAATGGGTTTTTCTGGACAGGGGGGCTATGGCTACACCTTC
>TRBD2|TRBV5-1|TRBJ2-7|once
CASSFFGTSGFSYEQYF
TGCGCCAGCAGCTTTTTCGGGACTAGCGGATTCTCCTACGAGCAGTACTTC
>TRBD1|TRBV7-7|TRBJ2-5|NA
CASSLSGGVETQYF
TGTGCCAGCAGCTTATCAGGGGGCGTGGAGACCCAGTACTTC
>TRBD2|TRBV7-6|TRBJ2-3|NA
CASSFQVAGGSPTDTQYF
TGTGCCAGCAGCTTTCAGGTAGCGGGAGGTTCTCCCACAGATACGCAGTATTTT
>NA|TRBV10-3|TRBJ1-5|NA
CATGLGNQPQHF
TGTGCCACCGGATTGGGCAATCAGCCCCAGCATTTT
>TRBD2|TRBV27|TRBJ2-3|NA
CASSSPGAGGGDTQYF
TGTGCCAGCAGTTCCCCCGGGGCGGGAGGAGGAGATACGCAGTATTTT
>NA|TRBV19|TRBJ2-2|NA
CASSRDGGAVGELFF
TGTGCCAGTAGTAGAGATGGGGGGGCTGTCGGGGAGCTGTTTTTT
>NA|TRBV9|TRBJ2-7|few
CASSVEGRYEQYF
TGTGCCAGCAGCGTAGAGGGTCGGTACGAGCAGTACTTC
>NA|TRBV7-9|TRBJ1-6|once
CASSLVPLGSPLHF
TGTGCCAGCAGCTTAGTTCCATTGGGTTCACCCCTCCACTTT
>NA|TRBV25-1|TRBJ1-1|NA
CASSEFGRVNTEAFF
TGTGCCAGCAGTGAATTCGGCAGGGTCAACACTGAAGCTTTCTTT
>TRBD2|TRBV4-3|TRBJ2-7|NA
CASSILAGVPTYEQYF
TGCGCCAGCAGCATTCTAGCGGGAGTACCCACCTACGAGCAGTACTTC
>NA|TRBV19|TRBJ2-4|NA
CASSIYAPGGGIAKNIQYF
TGTGCCAGTAGTATATACGCTCCCGGTGGGGGGATAGCCAAAAACATTCAGTACTTC
>NA|TRBV7-8|TRBJ1-5|NA
CASSLASGAGDQPQHF
TGTGCCAGCAGCTTAGCGTCAGGGGCAGGGGATCAGCCCCAGCATTTT
>NA|TRBV2|TRBJ2-7|NA
CASHRSAEQYF
TGTGCCAGCCACCGTAGCGCCGAGCAGTACTTC
>NA|TRBV5-6|TRBJ2-2|NA
CASSDWNTGELFF
TGTGCCAGCAGCGATTGGAACACCGGGGAGCTGTTTTTT
>NA|TRBV18|TRBJ2-1|few
CASSPRRGRGNEQFF
TGTGCCAGCTCACCACGGCGGGGGCGAGGAAATGAGCAGTTCTTC
>TRBD2|TRBV7-8|TRBJ2-2|NA
CASRKLAETANTGELFF
TGTGCCAGCAGGAAACTAGCGGAGACGGCGAACACCGGGGAGCTGTTTTTT
>TRBD2|TRBV10-3|TRBJ2-5|NA
CAISEAGKETQYF
TGTGCCATCAGTGAAGCGGGGAAAGAGACCCAGTACTTC
>NA|TRBV10-2|TRBJ2-7|NA
CASSRASYEQYF
TGCGCCAGCAGTAGGGCCTCCTACGAGCAGTACTTC
>TRBD2|TRBV7-4|TRBJ2-7|NA
CASSLVRGCGEQYF
TGTGCCAGCAGCTTAGTGCGGGGGTGCGGCGAGCAGTACTTC
>TRBD1|TRBV6-5|TRBJ1-2|NA
CASSYSGTGTSYGYTF
TGTGCCAGCAGTTACTCCGGGACAGGGACTTCCTATGGCTACACCTTC